This is a list of T cell receptor beta chains from one sample in a study of technical replicates of blood from several donors. Some clones are missing from TCRdb's copy, which holds only in-frame ones; the method was immunoSEQ multiplex PCR. Found here are roughly 81,000 clones, less than 98% of them singletons; the top ten hold more than 0.15%. Sequenced sample: T cells isolated from PBMCs. The receptor set was obtained from a human donor in good health. The conserved cysteine and the conserved F or W are not part of the CDR3 here. Rows give clone size only sometimes, using once, few, many, or a class for an expanded clone.

V	size	J	length	CDR3
TRBV19	NA	TRBJ1-1	11	ASRDRGNTEAF
TRBV6-5	NA	TRBJ1-5	13	ASSYSPGGNQPQH
TRBV9	NA	TRBJ2-1	17	ASSVDSVRGWVSYNEQF
TRBV12-5	NA	TRBJ2-7	11	ASGLTDRGWQY
TRBV23-1	once	TRBJ1-5	12	ASSQSAPVQPQH
TRBV4-1	NA	TRBJ2-5	13	ASSHLRDRKRTQY
TRBV11-3	NA	TRBJ2-5	9	ASSTGLAQY
TRBV19	NA	TRBJ1-2	11	ASSMRVVGGYT
TRBV28	NA	TRBJ2-7	13	ASSLISREPYEQY
TRBV9	NA	TRBJ2-3	12	ASKASGSTDTQY
TRBV10-2	few	TRBJ1-1	11	ASSGQEETEAF
TRBV10-2	NA	TRBJ2-7	13	ASSELTVSPYEQY
TRBV5-1	NA	TRBJ1-2	11	ASSLEQGVGYT
TRBV6-1	NA	TRBJ1-2	12	ASSLGEQGYGYT
TRBV5-4	NA	TRBJ1-2	11	ASSRQGDYGYT
TRBV2	NA	TRBJ2-6	11	ASSIRDRNVLT
TRBV6-6	NA	TRBJ1-5	11	ASKTGDNQPQH
TRBV4-1	NA	TRBJ2-3	15	ASSQVLLQRSTDTQY
TRBV5-4	NA	TRBJ2-7	13	ASSLVAGGGDEQY
TRBV7-2	NA	TRBJ2-6	14	ASSLQYFSGANVLT
TRBV19	NA	TRBJ2-7	13	ASKLRDSNSYEQY
TRBV5-6	NA	TRBJ2-3	16	ASSFKGRGTRTTDTQY
TRBV7-3	NA	TRBJ2-7	13	ASSSQSGFSYEQY
TRBV6-5	NA	TRBJ1-5	11	ASSPSTYQPQH
TRBV28	NA	TRBJ1-1	11	ASSPRGGTEAF
TRBV19	NA	TRBJ2-1	14	ASSLLDRDLYNEQF
TRBV30	NA	TRBJ1-5	12	AWSGGFSNQPQH
TRBV25-1	NA	TRBJ1-3	15	ASSDPDWDSAGNTIY
TRBV19	NA	TRBJ1-5	15	ASSIWATRGLVRPQH
TRBV6-5	NA	TRBJ1-6	14	ASSFRGASRGSPLH
TRBV7-9	NA	TRBJ2-7	12	ASTSSGSSYEQY
TRBV11-2	NA	TRBJ2-7	13	ASRVIRGLFPEQY
TRBV18	NA	TRBJ2-3	13	ASSPYDLGLDTQY
TRBV11-2	NA	TRBJ2-3	11	ASMGGYTDTQY
TRBV4-1	NA	TRBJ2-1	15	ASSQGTSGSSYNEQF
TRBV9	NA	TRBJ2-3	13	ASSVGLAGIGTQY
TRBV15	NA	TRBJ2-7	13	ATSREIGGSDEQY
TRBV27	NA	TRBJ1-5	13	ASSHNDRENQPQH
TRBV11-3	NA	TRBJ2-3	14	ASSSPVGLYTDTQY
TRBV30	NA	TRBJ2-7	11	AWNDRAGNEQY
TRBV5-1	once	TRBJ2-1	11	ASSFRTGNEQF
TRBV13	NA	TRBJ2-7	12	ASSLRLAPYEQY
TRBV6-1	NA	TRBJ2-1	11	ASGRTRLNEQF
TRBV28	NA	TRBJ2-5	18	ASEKTGRLLAGEIQETQY